This TCR beta chain was sequenced in a study of spatial heterogeneity in lung cancer. Findings and limits, study-wide: Detection of ubiquitous tumor TCRs in blood was higher at resection than follow-up.

Germline V CDR1 and CDR2: MDHEN, SYDVKM. CDR3 length: 13 residues. The V end was cut by 5 bases, the J end by 7 bases, with 11 bases between. As concerns this clonotype: Its cognate antigen is unknown.

This sample's time point: blood at routine non-recurrence follow-up after resection. TCRdb re-called the 5' RACE reads with MiXCR, one entry per CDR3 protein. The sample comprises 110,000 or so distinct CDR3 sequences, roughly 10% of which are singletons, and approximately 25% rests with the top ten. The V gene is TRBV28, the J gene TRBJ1-4; D is perhaps TRBD1 (5 bases). This sequence was found in a female donor with early-stage non-small cell lung cancer. Here the sequenced sample was PBMCs, taken at follow-up. CDR3 protein: CASSTNRGEKLFF. The CDR3 nucleotides are TGTGCCAGCAGTACTAATAGGGGTGAAAAACTGTTTTTT.